This T cell receptor (beta chain) was obtained from a study of cytomegalovirus exposure and HLA in healthy donors. General study results and limits: Accurate HLA-A and HLA-B prediction from TCR beta sequences was reported for most subjects. Specific recognition of CMV antigens was confirmed in vitro for a few chains (all CMV-associated). The authors considered a cluster of highly shared sequence variants likely to be a sequencing artifact. Common viral pathogens seemed, in a later analysis, to connect with several of the most significant clusters.

Concerning this clone itself: Antigen: not known.

The PCR ran on 60 Vbeta and 13 Jbeta primers. Using immunoSEQ multiplex PCR, the repertoire was profiled, and TCRdb retains in-frame clones only, with some absent. The data contain over 100,000 clones, around 80% of them singletons. Germline assignment: CDR1 KGHSH and CDR2 LQKENI. The CDR3 has 16 residues. The trim removed 3 bases at V and 2 bases at J, leaving 6 bases unmatched. The sequence came from a man aged 30-40 years in good health and CMV-seropositive. Sequencing input: PBMCs. V usage is TRBV18 and J usage is TRBJ2-1; 8 nucleotides align to TRBD2. The CDR3 loop reads CASSPGFGGAYNEQFF. CDR3 sequence (DNA): TGTGCCAGCTCACCTGGGTTCGGGGGGGCCTACAATGAGCAGTTCTTC.